Presented here are 27 T cell receptor beta chains from one specimen sequenced in a study of blood T cell repertoires in COVID-19. Measured with immunoSEQ multiplex PCR; TCRdb has only the in-frame clones, and not every one. The table records about 43,000 clones, around nine tenths of them present only once. The sample consisted of peripheral blood. The source is a man aged 40-55 years with COVID-19, enrolled during active disease.

The rearrangement links TRBV7-2 to TRBJ2-1; 11 bases line up with TRBD2. The CDR3 spans 17 residues. Germline-derived CDR1 and CDR2 are SGHTA and FQGNSA. The trim removed 5 bases at V and 3 bases at J, leaving 9 bases unmatched. The CDR3 DNA is TGTGCCAGCAGCCAAGAAATGACTAGCGGGGTCTACAATGAGCAGTTCTTC. It translates to CASSQEMTSGVYNEQFF.

The gene calls are TRBV5-1 and TRBJ1-2; 9 nucleotides align to TRBD1. CDR1 and CDR2 from the germline V gene are SGHRS and YFSETQ. The V gene end was trimmed by 0 bases and the J gene end by 6 bases; junction bases not matched to a gene: 6. The CDR3 totals 15 residues. The CDR3 nucleotides are TGCGCCAGCAGCTTGGGGGACAGGGAATTTCATGGCTACACCTTC. It encodes CASSLGDREFHGYTF.

The CDR3, as DNA: TGTGCCAGCAGCTCCACGGTGGGGGGGGTCCCAAACTATGGCTACACCTTC. As protein: CASSSTVGGVPNYGYTF. The chain recombines TRBV7-9 with TRBJ1-2, with a tentative D call TRBD1 (5 bases). V was pared by 4 bases and J by 2 bases, with 20 bases between. The germline CDR1 and CDR2 sequences are SEHNR and FQNEAQ (reference sequence). The CDR3 totals 17 residues.

The V gene is TRBV21-1, the J gene TRBJ1-6; the table gives TRBD1 as D, unverified against the DNA. TRBV21-1 is listed as a pseudogene. The CDR3 contains 16 residues. The chain's CDR3 is CASSKGDRGCNSPLHF. Written as DNA, the CDR3 is TGTGCCAGCAGCAAAGGGGACAGGGGATGTAATTCACCCCTCCACTTT.

The V gene is TRBV5-1, the J gene TRBJ1-4; no definite D call. The CDR3 runs to 16 residues. CDR1 is SGHRS and CDR2 is YFSETQ in the germline V gene. Between the trimmed V and J ends, which lost 2 bases and 1 base, there was a span of 12 bases. The CDR3 DNA sequence: TGCGCCAGCAGCTTAGAGGGAAGAGGAACTAATGAAAAACTGTTTTTT. It is translated as CASSLEGRGTNEKLFF.

The J gene is TRBJ1-4, the V gene TRBV29-1; possible D gene TRBD1, 6 bases. The CDR3 is 12 amino acids. V was clipped by 7 bases and J by 4 bases, with 10 bases between them. Germline V gene lookup returns CDR1 SQVTM and CDR2 ANQGSEA. This chain's CDR3 is CSATGHNEKLFF. The CDR3 coding sequence is TGCAGCGCAACAGGGCATAATGAAAAACTGTTTTTT.

This clone was picked up one time. The chain is built from TRBV12-3 or TRBV12-4 and TRBJ1-2; 7 bases are a match to TRBD1. The V gene end was trimmed by 6 bases and the J gene end by 7 bases; junction bases not matched to a gene: 5. The CDR3 is 12 amino acids. CDR3 sequence reads: CASRKTGFGYTF. The CDR3 DNA sequence: TGTGCCAGCAGGAAGACAGGGTTTGGCTACACCTTC.

The chain is built from TRBV5-1 and TRBJ2-5; 12 bases are a match to TRBD2. V dropped 3 bases and J dropped 4; count of bases not matched to a gene: 10. Germline lookup yields CDR1 SGHRS and CDR2 YFSETQ. The length of the CDR3 is 17 residues. For the CDR3, the DNA is TGCGCCAGCAGCTCTCTTTCTAGCGGGGGGGCGTCAGAGACCCAGTACTTC. Protein sequence: CASSSLSSGGASETQYF. Using reference TRBV5-1 and TRBJ2-5 for the parts outside the CDR3, the full variable domain is KAGVTQTPRYLIKTRGQQVTLSCSPISGHRSVSWYQQTPGQGLQFLFEYFSETQRNKGNFPGRFSGRQFSNSRSEMNVSTLELGDSALYLCASSSLSSGGASETQYFGPGTRLLVL.

This clone showed up just once. The J gene is TRBJ2-1, the V gene TRBV28, with 9 bases aligning to TRBD2. Germline CDR1 is MDHEN and CDR2 is SYDVKM. This CDR3 has 15 residues. J gave up 6 bases and V 3 bases, and 6 bases lay outside the gene matches. The CDR3 DNA reads as TGTGCCAGCAGTTTTAGTCTAGCGGGGCTCAATGAGCAGTTCTTC. As protein: CASSFSLAGLNEQFF.

This clone has more than one count but fewer than ten. The genes are TRBV3-1 (or the pseudogene TRBV3-2) and TRBJ1-6; D call uncertain. Trimming took 2 bases from V and 7 from J, leaving 9 bases between them. Germline V gene sequence: CDR1 LGHDT, CDR2 YNNKEL (reference sequence). This CDR3 contains 14 residues. CDR3 nucleotides: TGTGCCAGCAGCCAAATGGAGGGAAATTCACCCCTCCACTTT. It is translated as CASSQMEGNSPLHF.

The CDR3 DNA is TGTGCCAGCAGTTCCCAGGGGTTTGGCGAGCAGTACTTC. This sequence encodes CASSSQGFGEQYF. V gene TRBV27 combines with J gene TRBJ2-7; maybe TRBD1 (6 bases). Germline values: CDR1 MNHEY, CDR2 SMNVEV (reference sequence). CDR3 size: 13 residues. V lost 4 bases and J 6 bases, leaving 13 bases between the germline ends.

The V and J genes are TRBV11-2 and TRBJ2-1; weak D call: TRBD2 (6 bases). The V end lost 1 base, the J end lost 12 bases, and 13 bases lay between the germline ends. In germline, CDR1 is SGHAT, CDR2 FQNNGV. This CDR3 region has 13 residues. The CDR3 is CASSLGGLAAQFF. DNA for the CDR3: TGTGCCAGCAGCTTAGGGGGACTTGCGGCGCAGTTCTTC.

The chain recombines TRBV27 with TRBJ2-5, with 11 bases lining up with TRBD2. The ends lost 2 bases at V and 5 bases at J; junction bases unmatched: 10. This CDR3 contains 17 residues. CDR1 and CDR2 (germline): MNHEY, SMNVEV (reference sequence). The chain's CDR3 is CASSLKFGASGGETQYF. CDR3 nucleotide sequence: TGTGCCAGCAGTTTAAAATTTGGGGCTAGCGGGGGGGAGACCCAGTACTTC.

The CDR3 nucleotides are TGTGCCAGCAGTCCACAGGGGTCAGATACGCAGTATTTT. As protein: CASSPQGSDTQYF. The chain employs TRBV2 and TRBJ2-3; 7 bases fit TRBD1. CDR3 length: 13 residues. Germline values: CDR1 SNHLY, CDR2 FYNNEI. V lost 5 bases, J lost 4 bases, and 3 bases stayed unmatched.

This clone was seen more than once but under ten times. The rearrangement joins TRBV28 to TRBJ1-2; the D gene is possibly TRBD1 (5 bases). Germline assignment: CDR1 MDHEN and CDR2 SYDVKM. Trimming left V 5 bases short and J 4 bases short, with 17 bases between. The CDR3 is 15 residues long. The CDR3 DNA sequence: TGTGCCAGCAGTCATAGTTGGGGGGATAGCTATGGCTACACCTTC. It codes for CASSHSWGDSYGYTF.

The V gene is TRBV3-1 (or the pseudogene TRBV3-2), the J gene TRBJ2-1; the D gene is possibly TRBD2 (6 bases). The ends were cut back, 0 bases at V and 6 bases at J, with 9 bases in the middle. From germline, CDR1 is LGHDT and CDR2 YNNKEL (reference sequence). The CDR3 extends over 14 amino acids. CDR3: CASSQEGDSNEQFF. The CDR3 coding sequence is TGTGCCAGCAGCCAAGAGGGGGACTCCAATGAGCAGTTCTTC.

The rearrangement links TRBV18 to TRBJ2-7, with a weak D call TRBD1 (6 bases). The germline CDR1 and CDR2 sequences are KGHSH and LQKENI. The germline V and J ends were trimmed by 2 bases and 4 bases, with 12 bases remaining between them. The CDR3 runs to 14 residues. For the CDR3, the DNA is TGTGCCAGCTCACCAATTCCAGGGGCATACGAGCAGTACTTC. Translating gives CASSPIPGAYEQYF.

The chain links TRBV30 to TRBJ1-6, with a possible D match to TRBD1 (5 bases). V lost 0 bases and J lost 6, with 9 bases in between. This CDR3 is 14 amino acids long. Germline loops: CDR1 GTSNPN, CDR2 SVGIG (reference sequence). The CDR3 protein is CAWSVGGVNSPLHF. The CDR3 coding sequence is TGTGCCTGGAGTGTGGGGGGGGTTAATTCACCCCTCCACTTT.

This chain connects TRBV5-4 to TRBJ1-1; 12 bases are a match to TRBD1. Germline V lookup: CDR1 SGHNT, CDR2 YYREEE (reference sequence). The CDR3 has 16 amino acids. Unmatched junction bases numbered 7, after V lost 4 bases and J lost 3 bases. The CDR3 region is CASSIPGQGAHTEAFF. CDR3 in DNA: TGTGCCAGCAGCATACCGGGACAGGGGGCCCACACTGAAGCTTTCTTT.

This chain uses TRBV5-1 with TRBJ2-1; 11 nucleotides match TRBD2. V trimming: 2 bases; J trimming: 8 bases; junction bases outside the gene matches: 3. Germline V gene data show CDR1 as SGHRS and CDR2 as YFSETQ. This CDR3 contains 14 residues. CDR3 residues: CASSLELAGDEQFF. The DNA for the CDR3 is TGCGCCAGCAGCTTAGAACTAGCGGGAGATGAGCAGTTCTTC. The entire variable domain, with the rest obtained from reference TRBV5-1 and TRBJ2-1, is as follows: KAGVTQTPRYLIKTRGQQVTLSCSPISGHRSVSWYQQTPGQGLQFLFEYFSETQRNKGNFPGRFSGRQFSNSRSEMNVSTLELGDSALYLCASSLELAGDEQFFGPGTRLTVL.

This chain connects TRBV28 to TRBJ2-7, with D perhaps matching TRBD1 (6 bases). The germline V and J ends were trimmed by 5 bases and 4 bases, with 18 bases remaining between them. CDR1 is MDHEN and CDR2 is SYDVKM in the germline V gene. This CDR3 is 15 amino acids long. For the CDR3, the DNA is TGTGCCAGCAGTAACCACAGGGCCCCCCTGTACGAGCAGTACTTC. Translating gives CASSNHRAPLYEQYF.

The V call is TRBV11-3, the J call TRBJ1-1; 8 bases match TRBD1. Trimming cost V 5 bases and J 1 base; bases outside gene matches: 6. CDR3 size: 15 residues. The germline V gene has CDR1 SGHNT and CDR2 YENEEA. This chain's CDR3 is CASSQFTGGNTEAFF. The CDR3 nucleotides are TGTGCCAGCAGCCAGTTTACAGGGGGGAACACTGAAGCTTTCTTT.

In its sample, this clone was seen a few times. The chain joins TRBV5-6 to TRBJ1-6; TRBD1 agrees at 8 bases. The CDR3 is made up of 17 amino acids. Germline CDR1 reads SGHDT; CDR2 reads YYEEEE. V shed 4 bases, J shed 6 bases, and the junction held 12 bases outside the gene matches. CDR3 region: CASSIVRQGALNSPLHF. CDR3 coding DNA: TGTGCCAGCAGCATTGTCCGGCAGGGGGCGCTTAATTCACCCCTCCACTTT. The complete variable domain, with remaining parts taken from reference TRBV5-6 and TRBJ1-6, reads DAGVTQSPTHLIKTRGQQVTLRCSPKSGHDTVSWYQQALGQGPQFIFQYYEEEERQRGNFPDRFSGHQFPNYSSELNVNALLLGDSALYLCASSIVRQGALNSPLHFGNGTRLTVT.

A note on this clone: This CDR3 is also generated by other DNA sequences in the sample. This sequence joins TRBV10-3 and TRBJ2-7; TRBD1 might be the D (7 bases). Trimming shortened V by 10 bases and J by 0 bases, and 13 bases separated the two germline ends. Germline V gene lookup returns CDR1 ENHRY and CDR2 SYGVKD. This CDR3 comprises 13 residues. The CDR3 sequence is CATRQGGSYEQYF. CDR3 DNA: TGTGCCACTAGACAGGGAGGCTCCTACGAGCAGTACTTC.

This clone was counted once. The V call is TRBV7-9, the J call TRBJ2-2; D gene uncertain. Germline lookup yields CDR1 SEHNR and CDR2 FQNEAQ (reference sequence). The germline V and J ends were trimmed by 5 bases and 4 bases, with 11 bases remaining between them. The CDR3 has 14 amino acids. CDR3 bases: TGTGCCAGCAGCGCCCGGGTTGGCACCGGGGAGCTGTTTTTT. Its protein product is CASSARVGTGELFF. The full variable domain, completed using reference TRBV7-9 and TRBJ2-2, is DTGVSQNPRHKITKRGQNVTFRCDPISEHNRLYWYRQTLGQGPEFLTYFQNEAQLEKSRLLSDRFSAERPKGSFSTLEIQRTEQGDSAMYLCASSARVGTGELFFGEGSRLTVL.

The rearrangement links TRBV7-9 to TRBJ2-7; TRBD2 agrees at 13 bases. The CDR3 is 17 residues long. The trim removed 5 bases at V and 4 bases at J, leaving 11 bases unmatched. Germline assignment: CDR1 SEHNR and CDR2 FQNEAQ (reference sequence). CDR3 region: CASSNTSGGAKRYEQYF. DNA of the CDR3: TGTGCCAGCAGCAATACTAGCGGGGGGGCGAAGCGGTACGAGCAGTACTTC.

The chain recombines TRBV6-5 with TRBJ2-3; the D gene is possibly TRBD2 (5 bases). Germline V gives CDR1 MNHEY, CDR2 SVGAGI. V was shortened by 4 bases and J by 2 bases, with 10 bases between the two germline ends. The CDR3 covers 14 residues. Here the CDR3 reads CASSFLGLTDTQYF. CDR3 sequence (DNA): TGTGCCAGCAGTTTCCTAGGACTCACAGATACGCAGTATTTT.